This entry lists 16 T cell receptor beta chains sequenced from one sample in a study of blood T cell repertoires in COVID-19. Here immunoSEQ multiplex PCR was the method, and the copy in TCRdb shows in-frame clones only, minus some. Seen here are a few hundred thousand clones, more than 75% observed once, and the top ten hold about 4.2%. Sequencing was carried out using PBMCs or T cells enriched from blood (not recorded which). The origin of the receptors is a man aged 30 to 39 who had recovered from COVID-19.

The V call is TRBV7-8, the J call TRBJ1-3; 7 nucleotides align to TRBD1. Germline CDR1 reads SGHVS; CDR2 reads FQNEAQ. Trimming removed 3 bases from V and 3 bases from J; junction bases left unmatched: 5. This CDR3 has 15 residues. The CDR3 coding sequence is TGTGCCAGCAGCTTTGGGCAGGGGGGTGGAAACACCATATATTTT. Its protein product is CASSFGQGGGNTIYF.

The sample holds one count of this clone. This sequence joins TRBV30 and TRBJ1-1; the D is unclear. The CDR3 consists of 13 residues. Trimming took 3 bases from V and 2 from J, leaving 10 bases between them. Germline loops: CDR1 GTSNPN, CDR2 SVGIG (reference sequence). DNA for the CDR3: TGTGCCTGGAGCGAACAGAGTAACACTGAAGCTTTCTTT. Amino acid sequence: CAWSEQSNTEAFF. Filled out from reference TRBV30 and TRBJ1-1, the complete variable domain reads SQTIHQWPATLVQPVGSPLSLECTVEGTSNPNLYWYRQAAGRGLQLLFYSVGIGQISSEVPQNLSASRPQDRQFILSSKKLLLSDSGFYLCAWSEQSNTEAFFGQGTRLTVV.

The chain recombines TRBV11-2 with TRBJ1-1; tentative D call: TRBD1 (5 bases). Per the germline V gene, CDR1 is SGHAT and CDR2 is FQNNGV. V dropped 2 bases and J dropped 2 bases, with 15 bases sitting between them. There are 16 residues in the CDR3. DNA for the CDR3: TGTGCCAGCAGCTTAATTCTGGGGGGTCCCAACACTGAAGCTTTCTTT. Its translation is CASSLILGGPNTEAFF.

The chain joins TRBV9 to TRBJ2-7; tentative D call: TRBD2 (6 bases). The CDR3 extends over 13 amino acids. Germline V gives CDR1 SGDLS, CDR2 YYNGEE. V was pared by 0 bases and J by 6 bases, with 10 bases between. The CDR3 region is CASSVVSGGEQYF. CDR3 bases: TGTGCCAGCAGCGTAGTATCCGGGGGCGAGCAGTACTTC.

The V and J genes are TRBV29-1 and TRBJ2-7; 9 positions match TRBD2. With 7 bases clipped from V and 5 bases from J, the junction kept 12 bases outside the gene matches. The CDR3 length is 14 residues. Germline V gives CDR1 SQVTM, CDR2 ANQGSEA. CDR3 in amino acids: CSASAGGKLDEQYF. The DNA for the CDR3 is TGCAGCGCCTCAGCGGGGGGAAAACTCGACGAGCAGTACTTC.

This chain connects TRBV4-1 to TRBJ1-2, with D tentatively TRBD1 (6 bases). The CDR3 length is 18 residues. Germline assignment: CDR1 MGHRA and CDR2 YSYEKL. Trimming pared 3 bases from V and 0 bases from J, leaving 20 bases between. CDR3 bases: TGCGCCAGCAGCCAGCTGACCTCATACGGGACAACTAACTATGGCTACACCTTC. It specifies CASSQLTSYGTTNYGYTF.

The chain carries TRBV6-5 and TRBJ2-5; 9 nucleotides line up with TRBD1. Trimming took 5 bases from V and 7 from J; bases not matched to a gene: 11. The CDR3 runs to 15 residues. The V gene's germline CDR1 is MNHEY and CDR2 SVGAGI. The CDR3 DNA reads TGTGCCAGCAGTCCTACAGGGGGCCAAGGCGGGACCCAGTACTTC. Its translation: CASSPTGGQGGTQYF.

The chain recombines TRBV5-8 with TRBJ2-7; TRBD1 matches 8 bases. The germline gives CDR1 SGHTS, CDR2 YDEGEE. The ends lost 3 bases at V and 5 bases at J; junction bases unmatched: 7. The CDR3 runs to 14 residues. The CDR3 here is CASSWRGQGDEQYF. CDR3 bases: TGTGCCAGCAGCTGGAGAGGACAGGGCGACGAGCAGTACTTC.

The chain has TRBV12-3 or TRBV12-4 and TRBJ2-7, with a tentative D call TRBD1 (6 bases). This CDR3 is built from 13 residues. The V gene lost 4 bases and the J gene lost 3 bases, with 10 bases spanning the gap. CDR3 bases: TGTGCCAGCAGTTATCAGGGGTTCTACGAGCAGTACTTC. It encodes CASSYQGFYEQYF.

The V call is TRBV7-2, the J call TRBJ2-1; D is uncertain. The V end lost 1 base, the J end lost 7 bases, and 11 bases lay between the germline ends. The germline V gene encodes CDR1 SGHTA and CDR2 FQGNSA. CDR3 length: 14 amino acids. Written as DNA, the CDR3 is TGTGCCAGCAGCTTAGGCTCGAATCGGAATGAGCAGTTCTTC. It is translated as CASSLGSNRNEQFF.

V gene TRBV7-2 combines with J gene TRBJ2-7; tentatively, D is TRBD2 (5 bases). Looked up from germline, CDR1 is SGHTA and CDR2 is FQGNSA. V lost 3 bases and J 3 bases, leaving 15 bases between the germline ends. The CDR3 spans 15 residues. The CDR3: CASSFGGSSIYEQYF. The CDR3 DNA reads TGTGCCAGCAGCTTCGGAGGAAGTTCCATCTACGAGCAGTACTTC.

This rearrangement joins TRBV7-2 to TRBJ1-3, with D unresolved. Germline V gene lookup returns CDR1 SGHTA and CDR2 FQGNSA. CDR3 size: 17 residues. Trimming shortened V by 5 bases and J by 1 base, and 18 bases separated the two germline ends. The CDR3 DNA reads TGTGCCAGCAGCAGAGGTTCGGGGTTGCAGTCTGGAAACACCATATATTTT. This encodes CASSRGSGLQSGNTIYF.

The V call is TRBV27, the J call TRBJ1-4; a weak D match, TRBD1 (5 bases). V gave up 6 bases and J gave up 7 bases, with 18 bases separating them. This CDR3 is 15 amino acids long. Germline V gene lookup returns CDR1 MNHEY and CDR2 SMNVEV (reference sequence). Here the CDR3 DNA reads TGTGCCAGCAGATTTGTAACAGCGGGGGGTGAAAAACTGTTTTTT. This gives the protein CASRFVTAGGEKLFF.

The rearrangement uses TRBV28 and TRBJ1-1; D is possibly TRBD1 (5 bases). The CDR3 contains 19 residues. Germline V gives CDR1 MDHEN, CDR2 SYDVKM. V lost 7 bases to trimming and J lost 3 bases, with 30 bases between them. The CDR3 nucleotides read TGTGCCAGCACCTGGGGCTTCAAACGGGGGACGGGCCTATACACTGAAGCTTTCTTT. Residues: CASTWGFKRGTGLYTEAFF.

Comment on this clone: In the same sample, other DNA sequences code for this CDR3. The chain is built from TRBV5-1 and TRBJ2-3, with 8 bases aligning to TRBD2. Germline lookup yields CDR1 SGHRS and CDR2 YFSETQ. CDR3 length equals 14 residues. V lost 8 bases to trimming and J lost 2 bases; unmatched junction nucleotides: 7. This chain's CDR3 is CASRAGASTDTQYF. The CDR3 bases are TGCGCCAGTAGAGCGGGGGCCTCCACAGATACGCAGTATTTT.

This sequence joins TRBV5-8 and TRBJ2-7, with TRBD1 as a possible D gene (6 bases). Trimming removed 5 bases from V and 2 bases from J, with 11 bases in between. Germline V gene data show CDR1 as SGHTS and CDR2 as YDEGEE. The CDR3 has 13 residues. CDR3 loop: CASRDSSTYEQYF. CDR3 bases: TGTGCCAGCAGGGACAGTTCGACCTACGAGCAGTACTTC.